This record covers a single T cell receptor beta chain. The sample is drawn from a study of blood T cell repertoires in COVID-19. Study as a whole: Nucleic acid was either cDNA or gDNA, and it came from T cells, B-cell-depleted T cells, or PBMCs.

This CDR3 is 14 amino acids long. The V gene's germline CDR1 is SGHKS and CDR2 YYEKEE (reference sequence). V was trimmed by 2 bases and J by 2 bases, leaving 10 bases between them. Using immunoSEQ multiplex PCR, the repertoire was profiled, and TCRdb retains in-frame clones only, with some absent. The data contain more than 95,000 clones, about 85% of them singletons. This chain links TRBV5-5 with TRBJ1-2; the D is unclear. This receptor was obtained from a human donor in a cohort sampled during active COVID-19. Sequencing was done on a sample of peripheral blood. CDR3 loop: CASSFFPGNYGYTF. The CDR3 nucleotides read TGTGCCAGCAGCTTTTTTCCGGGAAACTATGGCTACACCTTC.